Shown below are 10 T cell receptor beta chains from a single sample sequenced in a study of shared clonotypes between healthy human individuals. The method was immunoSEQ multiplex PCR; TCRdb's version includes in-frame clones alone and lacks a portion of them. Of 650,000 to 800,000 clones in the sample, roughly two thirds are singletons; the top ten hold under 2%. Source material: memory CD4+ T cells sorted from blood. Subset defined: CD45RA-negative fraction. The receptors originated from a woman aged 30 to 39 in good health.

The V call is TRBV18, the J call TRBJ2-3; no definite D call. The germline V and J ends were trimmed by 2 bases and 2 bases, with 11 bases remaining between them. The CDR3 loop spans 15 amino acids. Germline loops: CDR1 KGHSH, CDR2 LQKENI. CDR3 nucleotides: TGTGCCAGCTCACCATATCGGCAAGTCACAGATACGCAGTATTTT. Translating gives CASSPYRQVTDTQYF.

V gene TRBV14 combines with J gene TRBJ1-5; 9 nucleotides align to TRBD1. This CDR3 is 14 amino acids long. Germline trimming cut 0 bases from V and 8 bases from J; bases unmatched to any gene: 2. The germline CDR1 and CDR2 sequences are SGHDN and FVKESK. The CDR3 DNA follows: TGTGCCAGCAGCCAAGAGGACAGGGGAGAGCCCCAGCATTTT. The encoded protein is CASSQEDRGEPQHF.

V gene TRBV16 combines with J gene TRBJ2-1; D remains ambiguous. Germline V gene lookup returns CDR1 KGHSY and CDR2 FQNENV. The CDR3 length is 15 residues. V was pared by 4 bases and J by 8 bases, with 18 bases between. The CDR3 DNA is TGTGCCAGCAGCCCTTTATCAGACCTAAGCGATGAGCAGTTCTTC. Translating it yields CASSPLSDLSDEQFF. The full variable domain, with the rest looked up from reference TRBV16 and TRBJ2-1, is GEEVAQTPKHLVRGEGQKAKLYCAPIKGHSYVFWYQQVLKNEFKFLISFQNENVFDETGMPKERFSAKCLPNSPCSLEIQATKLEDSAVYFCASSPLSDLSDEQFFGPGTRLTVL.

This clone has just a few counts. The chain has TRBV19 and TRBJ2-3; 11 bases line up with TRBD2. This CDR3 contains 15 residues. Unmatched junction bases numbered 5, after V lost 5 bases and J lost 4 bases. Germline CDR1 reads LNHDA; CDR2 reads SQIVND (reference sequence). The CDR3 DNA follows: TGTGCCAGTAGTGTGCCGGGACTAGCGGCAGATACGCAGTATTTT. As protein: CASSVPGLAADTQYF.

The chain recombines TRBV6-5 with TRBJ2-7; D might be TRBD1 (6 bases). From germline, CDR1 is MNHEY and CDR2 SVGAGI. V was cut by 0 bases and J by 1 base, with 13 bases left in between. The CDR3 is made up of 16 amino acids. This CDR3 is CASSYSLGGASYEQYF. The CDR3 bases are TGTGCCAGCAGTTACTCACTAGGGGGAGCTTCCTACGAGCAGTACTTC.

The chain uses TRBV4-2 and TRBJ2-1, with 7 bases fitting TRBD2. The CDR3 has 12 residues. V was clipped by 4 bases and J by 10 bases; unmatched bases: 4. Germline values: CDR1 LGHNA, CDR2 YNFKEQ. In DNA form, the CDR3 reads TGTGCCAGCAGCCCCAGCGGGATAGAGCAGTTCTTC. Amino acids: CASSPSGIEQFF.

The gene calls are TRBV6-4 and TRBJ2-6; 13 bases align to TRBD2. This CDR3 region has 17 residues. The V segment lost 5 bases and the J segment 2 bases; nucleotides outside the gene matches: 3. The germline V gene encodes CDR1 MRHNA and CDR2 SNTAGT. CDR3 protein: CASSQLAGGAGANVLTF. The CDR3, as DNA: TGTGCCAGCAGTCAACTAGCGGGAGGGGCTGGGGCCAACGTCCTGACTTTC.

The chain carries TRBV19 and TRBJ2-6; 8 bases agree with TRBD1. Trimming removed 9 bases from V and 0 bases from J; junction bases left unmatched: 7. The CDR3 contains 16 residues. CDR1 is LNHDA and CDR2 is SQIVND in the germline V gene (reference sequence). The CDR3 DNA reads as TGTGCCAGCCGGGAACAGGGGGGCTCTGGGGCCAACGTCCTGACTTTC. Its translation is CASREQGGSGANVLTF.

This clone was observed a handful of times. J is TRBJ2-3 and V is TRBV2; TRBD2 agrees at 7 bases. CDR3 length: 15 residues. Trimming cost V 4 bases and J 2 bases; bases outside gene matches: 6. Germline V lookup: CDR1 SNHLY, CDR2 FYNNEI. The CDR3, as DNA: TGTGCCAGCAGTGTCCAGCGGGGATTCACAGATACGCAGTATTTT. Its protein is CASSVQRGFTDTQYF.

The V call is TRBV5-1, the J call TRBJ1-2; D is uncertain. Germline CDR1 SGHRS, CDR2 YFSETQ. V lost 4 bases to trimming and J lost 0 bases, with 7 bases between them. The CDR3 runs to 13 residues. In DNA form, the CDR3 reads TGCGCCAGCAGCCAGGCCCCTAACTATGGCTACACCTTC. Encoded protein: CASSQAPNYGYTF.